This entry concerns a single TCR beta chain. Its cognate antigen is unknown. The sample comes from a study of OX40 agonist ivuxolimab in advanced cancers. Overall study context: Prior anti-PD-1, anti-PD-L1 or anti-CTLA-4 therapy was allowed; 40% to 50% had some. Three patients showed partial responses: one hepatocellular carcinoma and two cutaneous melanoma cases. Overall study results and limits: Some nonresponders also had low normalized T-cell clonal expansion.

Libraries were prepared by immunoSEQ multiplex PCR; TCRdb keeps only in-frame clonotypes and omits some of them. The data show 100,000 or so clones, roughly nine tenths seen once. The CDR3 covers 15 residues. V was clipped by 6 bases and J by 4 bases, with 15 bases between them. Germline CDR1 is MNHEY and CDR2 is SMNVEV (reference sequence). Source: CD4+ or CD8+ T cells sorted from blood, taken in a trial of the OX40 agonist ivuxolimab. The chain combines TRBV27 with TRBJ2-2; D is uncertain. The source of this sequence is an adult with an advanced solid tumor such as melanoma, head and neck, liver or kidney cancer. DNA for the CDR3: TGTGCCAGCAGATCTCAGCCCGACGTCACCGGGGAGCTGTTTTTT. Its protein is CASRSQPDVTGELFF.